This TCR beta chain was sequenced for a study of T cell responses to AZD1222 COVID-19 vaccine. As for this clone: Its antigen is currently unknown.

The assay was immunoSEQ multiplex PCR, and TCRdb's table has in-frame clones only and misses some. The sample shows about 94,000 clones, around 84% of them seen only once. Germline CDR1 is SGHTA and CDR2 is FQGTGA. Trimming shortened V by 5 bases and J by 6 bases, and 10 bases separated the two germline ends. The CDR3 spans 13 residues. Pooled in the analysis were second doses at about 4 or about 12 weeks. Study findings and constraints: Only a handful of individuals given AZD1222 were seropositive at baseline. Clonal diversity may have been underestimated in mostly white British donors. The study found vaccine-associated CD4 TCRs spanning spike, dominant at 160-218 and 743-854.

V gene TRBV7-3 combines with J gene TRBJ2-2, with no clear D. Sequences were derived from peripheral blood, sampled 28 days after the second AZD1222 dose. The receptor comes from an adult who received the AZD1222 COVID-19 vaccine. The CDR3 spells CASSLSRSGELFF. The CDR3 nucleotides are TGTGCCAGCAGCCTCAGTAGGTCCGGGGAGCTGTTTTTT.